This T cell receptor beta chain comes out of a study of T-cell memory formation after mild COVID-19. In the study overall: Across donors, TCR clusters were largely donor specific.

TCRdb processed the 5' RACE reads anew with MiXCR; each CDR3 protein has one entry. The sample lists approximately 260,000 distinct CDR3 sequences, approximately 15% seen once, with under 25% in the top ten. Whole-study findings and limits: Clones which contracted sat mainly in CM and EM if CD4+, and in EMRA if CD8+. Pre-infection memory contained some responding clones, which suggested that cross-reactive memory had joined.

This clonotype occurred many times. What it recognizes is unknown. The CDR3 covers 17 residues. The germline V gene encodes CDR1 SGHRS and CDR2 YFSETQ. V lost 4 bases to trimming and J lost 0 bases; unmatched junction nucleotides: 9. This chain joins TRBV5-1 and TRBJ2-7, with TRBD2 identical over 11 bases. Sequencing was performed on PBMCs or a T cell subset sorted from them (not recorded which). The TCR originated in a man between 18 and 35 years old who had mild COVID-19 (a few samples of this study predate the infection). Cell type and time point are not known. The CDR3: CASSPPTSGGFSYEQYF. The CDR3 bases are TGCGCCAGCAGCCCACCTACTAGCGGGGGCTTCTCCTACGAGCAGTACTTC. Filled out from reference TRBV5-1 and TRBJ2-7, the complete variable domain reads KAGVTQTPRYLIKTRGQQVTLSCSPISGHRSVSWYQQTPGQGLQFLFEYFSETQRNKGNFPGRFSGRQFSNSRSEMNVSTLELGDSALYLCASSPPTSGGFSYEQYFGPGTRLTVT.